A selection of T cell receptor beta chains follows, all from one sample in a study of T-cell memory formation after mild COVID-19. A single record per CDR3 protein comes from TCRdb applying MiXCR to the 5' RACE reads. The data contain around 80,000 distinct CDR3 sequences, approximately 15% of them seen just once; the ten biggest clones take up about 31%. Sequenced sample: PBMCs or a T cell subset sorted from them (not recorded which). The receptors were gathered from an adult woman who had mild COVID-19 (a few samples of this study predate the infection). Cell type and time point are not known. Both conserved end residues are part of each CDR3. Fields, in order: J gene, clone size, D gene, V gene, CDR3 DNA, CDR3 protein. A D gene is named only where the DNA matches it firmly. Some rows have no size entry. The others give once, few or many, or a class for an expanded clone.

>TRBJ2-7|.|.|TRBV12-3/TRBV12-4
TGTGCCAGCAGTTTTACGGGCAGGGGAACCTACGAGCAGTACTTC
CASSFTGRGTYEQYF
>TRBJ2-1|many|.|TRBV5-6
TGTGCCAGCAGCTTAGACTCGGGGAGCTCCTACAATGAGCAGTTCTTC
CASSLDSGSSYNEQFF
>TRBJ2-1|.|.|TRBV5-5
TGTGCCAGCAGCCTTGTATTAGAAAAAACCGATAAGCAGTTCTTC
CASSLVLEKTDKQFF
>TRBJ1-5|few|.|TRBV4-1
TGCGCCAGCAGCCAAGTCCGGGACCCCAACTTGCCCCAGCATTTT
CASSQVRDPNLPQHF
>TRBJ2-7|.|.|TRBV5-1
TGCGCCAGCAGCTTCACGCGTATCAACGAGCAGTACTTC
CASSFTRINEQYF
>TRBJ2-7|.|TRBD2|TRBV20-1
TGCAGTGCTCGACTAGCGGGAGACGAGCAGTACTTC
CSARLAGDEQYF
>TRBJ1-3|.|.|TRBV24-1
TGTGCCACCAGTGATTCCCCTGGAAACACCATATATTTT
CATSDSPGNTIYF
>TRBJ1-5|.|.|TRBV9
TGTGCCAGCAGCGTAGATGGGGGGGTCAATCAGCCCCAGCATTTT
CASSVDGGVNQPQHF
>TRBJ2-3|few|.|TRBV12-3/TRBV12-4
TGTGCCAGCAGTTTAACCCCCGGCACAGATACGCAGTATTTT
CASSLTPGTDTQYF
>TRBJ2-7|few|TRBD1|TRBV5-8
TGTGCCAGCAGTTCAGGACAGGGTTGGTACGAGCAGTACTTC
CASSSGQGWYEQYF
>TRBJ2-1|few|TRBD2|TRBV11-2
TGTGCCAGCAGCGAAGTGGAACTAGCGGGGGCCTACAATGAGCAGTTCTTC
CASSEVELAGAYNEQFF